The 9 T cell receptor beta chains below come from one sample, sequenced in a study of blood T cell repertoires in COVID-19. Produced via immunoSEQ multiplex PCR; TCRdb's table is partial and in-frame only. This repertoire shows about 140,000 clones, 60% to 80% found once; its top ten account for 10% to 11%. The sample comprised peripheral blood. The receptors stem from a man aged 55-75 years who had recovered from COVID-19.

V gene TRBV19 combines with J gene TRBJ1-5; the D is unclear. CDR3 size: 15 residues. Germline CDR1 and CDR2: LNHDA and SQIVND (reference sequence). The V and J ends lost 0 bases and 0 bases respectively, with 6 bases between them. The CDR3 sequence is CASSIDQVSNQPQHF. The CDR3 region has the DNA TGTGCCAGTAGTATAGATCAGGTTAGCAATCAGCCCCAGCATTTT.

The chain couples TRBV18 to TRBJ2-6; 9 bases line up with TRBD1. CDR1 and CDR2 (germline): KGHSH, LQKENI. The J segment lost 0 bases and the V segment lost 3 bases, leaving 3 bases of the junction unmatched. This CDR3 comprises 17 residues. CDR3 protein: CASSPRQGGSGANVLTF. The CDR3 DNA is TGTGCCAGCTCACCGAGACAGGGGGGCTCTGGGGCCAACGTCCTGACTTTC. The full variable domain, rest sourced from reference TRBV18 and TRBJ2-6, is NAGVMQNPRHLVRRRGQEARLRCSPMKGHSHVYWYRQLPEEGLKFMVYLQKENIIDESGMPKERFSAEFPKEGPSILRIQQVVRGDSAAYFCASSPRQGGSGANVLTFGAGSRLTVL.

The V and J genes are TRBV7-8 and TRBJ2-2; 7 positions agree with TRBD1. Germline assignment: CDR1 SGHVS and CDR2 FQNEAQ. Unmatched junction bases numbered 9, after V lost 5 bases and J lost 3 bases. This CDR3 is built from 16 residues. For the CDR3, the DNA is TGTGCCAGCAGCGTCAATCCCGGGACAGACACCGGGGAGCTGTTTTTT. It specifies CASSVNPGTDTGELFF.

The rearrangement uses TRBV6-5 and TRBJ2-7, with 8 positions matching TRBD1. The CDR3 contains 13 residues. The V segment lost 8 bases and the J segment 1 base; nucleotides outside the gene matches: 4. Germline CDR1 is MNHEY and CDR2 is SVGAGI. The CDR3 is CASGWDRSYEQYF. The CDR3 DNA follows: TGTGCCAGCGGCTGGGACAGGTCCTACGAGCAGTACTTC.

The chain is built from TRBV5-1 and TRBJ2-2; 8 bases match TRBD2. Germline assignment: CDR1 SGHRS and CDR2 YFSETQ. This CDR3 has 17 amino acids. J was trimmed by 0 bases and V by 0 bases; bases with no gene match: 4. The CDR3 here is CASSLVPGGANTGELFF. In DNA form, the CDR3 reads TGCGCCAGCAGCTTGGTTCCGGGAGGGGCGAACACCGGGGAGCTGTTTTTT.

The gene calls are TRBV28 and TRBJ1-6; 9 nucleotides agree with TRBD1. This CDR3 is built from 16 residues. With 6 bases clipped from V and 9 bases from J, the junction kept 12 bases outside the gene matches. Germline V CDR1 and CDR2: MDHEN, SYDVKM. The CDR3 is CASSPPVGQGRSPLHF. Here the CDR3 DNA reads TGTGCCAGCAGCCCCCCGGTGGGACAGGGTCGTTCACCCCTCCACTTT.

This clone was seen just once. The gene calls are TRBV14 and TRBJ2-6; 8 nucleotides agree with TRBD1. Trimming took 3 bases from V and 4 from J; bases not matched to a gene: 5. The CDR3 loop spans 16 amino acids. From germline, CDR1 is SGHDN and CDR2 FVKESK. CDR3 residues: CASSQLRGRGANVLTF. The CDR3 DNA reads TGTGCCAGCAGCCAGCTCAGGGGGCGGGGGGCCAACGTCCTGACTTTC.

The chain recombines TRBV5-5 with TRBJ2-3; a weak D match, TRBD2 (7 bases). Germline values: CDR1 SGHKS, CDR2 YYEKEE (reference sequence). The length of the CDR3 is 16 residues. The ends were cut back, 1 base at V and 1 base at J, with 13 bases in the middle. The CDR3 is CASSLYRGARTDTQYF. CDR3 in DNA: TGTGCCAGCAGCTTGTATCGGGGGGCGCGCACAGATACGCAGTATTTT.

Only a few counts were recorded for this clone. In DNA form, the CDR3 reads TGTGCCAGCAGTGAAAGGGGCAATCCCTCCTACGAGCAGTACTTC. It codes for CASSERGNPSYEQYF. The gene calls are TRBV6-1 and TRBJ2-7; D may be TRBD1 (5 bases). Trimming shortened V by 2 bases and J by 0 bases, and 11 bases separated the two germline ends. The CDR3 length is 15 residues. Germline values: CDR1 MNHNS, CDR2 SASEGT.